This paragraph covers one T cell receptor beta chain sequence. No antigen is known for it. This record comes from a study of response to subunit inactivated influenza vaccine. A single record per CDR3 protein comes from TCRdb applying MiXCR to the RT-PCR reads. Counted here are about 520,000 distinct CDR3 sequences, about 25% occurring once; the ten biggest clones make up under 2.5%. The germline V gene encodes CDR1 KGHSH and CDR2 LQKENI. Trimming left V 1 base short and J 3 bases short, with 6 bases between. This CDR3 has 14 residues. General observations from the study: Seasonal influenza vaccination, on each occasion, was suggested by the authors to recruit few new T cells.

The chain employs TRBV18 and TRBJ2-2; no reliable D call. Material: CD4+ T cells sorted from PBMCs, obtained approximately 5 days after vaccination. The TCR was taken from a man aged 50 to 59 who received an inactivated influenza vaccine. The DNA of the CDR3 is TGTGCCAGCTCACCACGCAGACACACCGGGGAGCTGTTTTTT. Amino acids: CASSPRRHTGELFF.